This TCR beta chain originates from a study of T-cell reconstitution after alpha-beta-depleted transplantation in children. The study's findings and limits: Several hundred rapidly expanded clones from non-depleted graft cells reportedly supplied alpha-beta T cells about two months post-transplant. At the one-year point after transplant, T-cell counts and TCRbeta diversity were found to come mostly from T cells that had been newly produced. For some patients, TCRbeta diversity was high at day 60 because of recipient T cells and thymic progenitors that survived.

TCRbeta library construction was performed incorporating unique molecular identifiers. Via MiXCR, TCRdb re-called the PCR reads, giving one row per CDR3 protein. The sample holds fewer than 550,000 distinct CDR3 sequences, roughly a tenth seen once. Trimming cost V 8 bases and J 3 bases, with 16 bases left between them. This CDR3 is built from 15 residues. There are many counts of this clonotype. Antigen: not known. The V and J genes are TRBV12-3 or TRBV12-4 and TRBJ2-2, with a tentative D call TRBD1 (5 bases). The material sequenced was PBMCs, taken before TCRalphabeta/CD19-depleted stem cell transplant. This sequence was found in a child aged 2 to 15 with inherited bone marrow failure, due to receive a stem cell transplant. CDR3 nucleotide sequence: TGTGCCAGCTCGTTTGGGCAGGGATACACCGGGGAGCTGTTTTTT. Protein: CASSFGQGYTGELFF.